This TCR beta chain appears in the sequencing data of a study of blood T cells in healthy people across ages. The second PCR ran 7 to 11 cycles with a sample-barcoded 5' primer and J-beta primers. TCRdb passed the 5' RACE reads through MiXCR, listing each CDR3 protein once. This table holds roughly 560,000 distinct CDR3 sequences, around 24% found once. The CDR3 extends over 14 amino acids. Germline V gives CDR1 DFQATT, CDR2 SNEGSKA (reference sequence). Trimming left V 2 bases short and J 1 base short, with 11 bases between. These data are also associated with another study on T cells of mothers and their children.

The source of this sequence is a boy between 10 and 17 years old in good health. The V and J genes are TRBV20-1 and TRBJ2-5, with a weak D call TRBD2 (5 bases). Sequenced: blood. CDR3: CSARTGSRQETQYF. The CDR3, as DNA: TGCAGTGCTAGAACTGGGAGCCGCCAAGAGACCCAGTACTTC.